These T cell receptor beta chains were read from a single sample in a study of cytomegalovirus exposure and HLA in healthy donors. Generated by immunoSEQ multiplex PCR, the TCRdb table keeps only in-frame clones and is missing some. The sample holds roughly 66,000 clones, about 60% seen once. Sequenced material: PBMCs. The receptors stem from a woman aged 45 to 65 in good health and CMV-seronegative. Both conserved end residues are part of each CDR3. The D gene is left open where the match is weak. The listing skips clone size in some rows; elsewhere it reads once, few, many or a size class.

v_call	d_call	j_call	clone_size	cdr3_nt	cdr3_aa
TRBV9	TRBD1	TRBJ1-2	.	TGTGCCAGCAGCGCCTCGGGACAGCCAAACTATGGCTACACCTTC	CASSASGQPNYGYTF
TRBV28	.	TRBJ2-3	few	TGTGCCAGCAGTTATCACAGGGCGGATACGCAGTATTTT	CASSYHRADTQYF
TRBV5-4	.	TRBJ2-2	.	TGTGCCAGCAGCGGCGTGTCGGGGAGGAAAGGGGGGGCCGGGGAGCTGTTTTTT	CASSGVSGRKGGAGELFF
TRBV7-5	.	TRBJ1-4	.	TGTGCCAGAAGTTCCGGACAGGGTGGGGGACACTTGTTTTTT	CARSSGQGGGHLFF
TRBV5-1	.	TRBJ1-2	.	TGCGCCAGCGACGAGACGGGGAACTATGGCTACACCTTC	CASDETGNYGYTF
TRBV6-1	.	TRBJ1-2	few	TGTGCCAGCCGCCTCGATTACGGTGACTATGGCTACACCTTC	CASRLDYGDYGYTF
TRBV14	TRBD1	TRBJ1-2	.	TGTGCCAGCAGCCAGCTGGACAGGGGAAGCTATGGCTACACCTTC	CASSQLDRGSYGYTF
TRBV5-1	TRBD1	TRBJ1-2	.	TGCGCCAGCACCGACCACCGACAGGGTGGCGGCTACACCTTC	CASTDHRQGGGYTF
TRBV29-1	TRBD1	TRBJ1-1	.	TGCAGCGTTGTTAGGACAGGGGGCACTGAAGCTTTCTTT	CSVVRTGGTEAFF
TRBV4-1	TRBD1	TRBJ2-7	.	TGCGCCAGCAGCCAAGATTACAGGGGTGGGGACGAGCAGTACTTC	CASSQDYRGGDEQYF
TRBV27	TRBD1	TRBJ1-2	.	TGTGCCAGCAGTTTAATGGCCGGGACAGGGGTTGGCTACACCTTC	CASSLMAGTGVGYTF
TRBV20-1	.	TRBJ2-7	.	TGCAGTGCGCTTAGCTCCTACGAGCAGTACTTC	CSALSSYEQYF
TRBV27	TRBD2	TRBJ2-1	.	TGTGCCAGCTCGGGTAGCGGGAACTCCTACAATGAGCAGTTCTTC	CASSGSGNSYNEQFF
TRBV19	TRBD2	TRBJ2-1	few	TGTGCCAGTAGTAACCTAGCGGGAGGGCCGTGGGAGCAGTTCTTC	CASSNLAGGPWEQFF
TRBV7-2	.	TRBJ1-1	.	TGTGCCAGCAGCTTAGTACCGGGGGAGGCGAACACTGAAGCTTTCTTT	CASSLVPGEANTEAFF
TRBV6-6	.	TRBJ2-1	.	TGTGCCAGCAGCCGCGGAAGGGGGTCCTACAATGAGCAGTTCTTC	CASSRGRGSYNEQFF
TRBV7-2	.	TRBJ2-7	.	TGTGCCAGCAGCTTTCGGGTATCCTACGAGCAGTACTTC	CASSFRVSYEQYF
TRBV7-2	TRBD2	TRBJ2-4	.	TGTGCCAGCAGCTTAGCGGCCAGCGGGGGTACCAAAAACATTCAGTACTTC	CASSLAASGGTKNIQYF
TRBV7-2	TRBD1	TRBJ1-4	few	TGTGCCAGCAGCTCAGGGGGCGGCAATAATGAAAAACTGTTTTTT	CASSSGGGNNEKLFF
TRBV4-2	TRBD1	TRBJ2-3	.	TGTGCCAGCAGCCAAGATGGGTTTACAGAGACAGGGAACACAGATACGCAGTATTTT	CASSQDGFTETGNTDTQYF
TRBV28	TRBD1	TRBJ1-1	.	TGTGCCACCCGGTATGCGACAGGGAGCACTGAAGCTTTCTTT	CATRYATGSTEAFF
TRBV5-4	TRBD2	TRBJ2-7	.	TGTGCCAGCAGCCCAGCGGGAGACTACGAGCAGTACTTC	CASSPAGDYEQYF
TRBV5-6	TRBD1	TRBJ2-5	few	TGTGCCAGCAGCCCAGACAGGGGCGGGCGGACCCAGTACTTC	CASSPDRGGRTQYF
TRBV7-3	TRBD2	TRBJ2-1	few	TGTGCCAGCGGACTAGCGGCGTACAATGAGCAGTTCTTC	CASGLAAYNEQFF
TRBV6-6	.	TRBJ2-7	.	TGTGCCAGCAGTAGGACAGAATACTACGAGCAGTACTTC	CASSRTEYYEQYF
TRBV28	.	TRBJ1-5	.	TGTGCCAGCATGGGCCTGGATGCGCCCCAGCATTTT	CASMGLDAPQHF
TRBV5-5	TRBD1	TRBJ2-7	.	TGTGCCAGCAGCTATCAGGGGGACGAGCAGTACTTC	CASSYQGDEQYF
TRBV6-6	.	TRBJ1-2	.	TGTGCCAGCAGGATCAACCGGGAACCTAACTATGGCTACACCTTC	CASRINREPNYGYTF
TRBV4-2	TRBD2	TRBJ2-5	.	TGTGCCAGCAGCCAAGGGGGCGGGACTAAGACCCAGGAGACCCAGTACTTC	CASSQGGGTKTQETQYF
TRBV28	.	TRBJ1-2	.	TGTGCCAGCAGTTTAGGCAGTACTAACTATGGCTACACCTTC	CASSLGSTNYGYTF
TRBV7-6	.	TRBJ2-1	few	TGTGCCAGCAGCGAGTGGGGACTGCACAATGAGCAGTTCTTC	CASSEWGLHNEQFF
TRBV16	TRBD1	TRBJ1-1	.	TGTGCCAGCAGTCGGACAGGGGGCGGCACTGAAGCTTTCTTT	CASSRTGGGTEAFF
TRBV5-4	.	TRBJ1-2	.	TGTGCCAGCATGCCCTCACTCGGGCAGGGCTATGGCTACACCTTC	CASMPSLGQGYGYTF
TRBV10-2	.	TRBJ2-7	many	TGCGCCAGCAGTAGAGGGGGGGACTACGAGCAGTACTTC	CASSRGGDYEQYF
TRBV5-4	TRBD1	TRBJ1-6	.	TGTGCCAGCAGCTTGGAGGGGGCCGATTCACCCCTCCACTTT	CASSLEGADSPLHF
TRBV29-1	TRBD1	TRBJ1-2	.	TGCAGCGCTGTGTCCTACAGGGGAGCCGGCTACACCTTC	CSAVSYRGAGYTF
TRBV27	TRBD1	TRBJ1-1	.	TGTGCCAGCACCCTCGACAGGGGGAACACTGAAGCTTTCTTT	CASTLDRGNTEAFF
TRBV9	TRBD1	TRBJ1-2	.	TGTGCCAGCAGCGTAGTTGGGACAGAAGGCCTTGGCTACACCTTC	CASSVVGTEGLGYTF
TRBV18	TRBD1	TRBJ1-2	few	TGTGCCAGCTCACCCGACAGGGATGGAGGCTACACCTTC	CASSPDRDGGYTF
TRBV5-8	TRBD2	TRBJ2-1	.	TGTGCCAGCAGCTTTAATAGCGGGAGGGCCCACAATGAGCAGTTCTTC	CASSFNSGRAHNEQFF
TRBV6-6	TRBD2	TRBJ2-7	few	TGTGCCAGCAGTTACCGGGGCGGGAGCAACCCCTACGAGCAGTACTTC	CASSYRGGSNPYEQYF
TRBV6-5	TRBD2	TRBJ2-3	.	TGTGCCAGCAGCAGGACTAGCGGGAGCTCAGATACGCAGTATTTT	CASSRTSGSSDTQYF
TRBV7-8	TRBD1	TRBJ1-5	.	TGTGCCAGCAGCTTAGTACCTTTGAGGGGGCGCGGCAATCAGCCCCAGCATTTT	CASSLVPLRGRGNQPQHF
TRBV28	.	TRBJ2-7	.	TGTGCCAGCAGTTTACCTTCCTACGAGCAGTACTTC	CASSLPSYEQYF
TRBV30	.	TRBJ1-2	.	TGTGCCTGGAGTTCAGGGAATAACTATGGCTACACCTTC	CAWSSGNNYGYTF
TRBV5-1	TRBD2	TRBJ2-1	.	TGCGCCAGCAGCTTGGATTGGACTAGCGGTTACAATGAGCAGTTCTTC	CASSLDWTSGYNEQFF